This TCR beta chain emerged from a study of blood T cell repertoires in COVID-19. Across the whole study: Spain, Italy and the United States supplied samples that represented acute and convalescent COVID-19. From T cells, B-cell-depleted T cells, or PBMCs came the material, which was cDNA or gDNA.

This clone occurred once. Authors' processing steps: Using reference gene primer amplification, nucleated cell counts were estimated. Profiled with immunoSEQ multiplex PCR; TCRdb holds only in-frame clones, not every one. V, J and clone size derive from that table, while D and trimming were established from the DNA sequence. The data show over 90,000 clones, 82% seen once. CDR1 and CDR2 (germline): SGHRS, YFSETQ. The J segment lost 1 base and the V segment lost 0 bases, leaving 4 bases of the junction unmatched. The CDR3 loop spans 16 amino acids. Sample: peripheral blood. The chain joins TRBV5-1 to TRBJ2-5; the match to TRBD1 covers 9 bases. The sequence was collected from a man aged 50 to 60 with active or convalescent COVID-19. DNA for the CDR3: TGCGCCAGCAGCTTGGGCCCACAGGGGGCCCAAGAGACCCAGTACTTC. Its translation is CASSLGPQGAQETQYF.